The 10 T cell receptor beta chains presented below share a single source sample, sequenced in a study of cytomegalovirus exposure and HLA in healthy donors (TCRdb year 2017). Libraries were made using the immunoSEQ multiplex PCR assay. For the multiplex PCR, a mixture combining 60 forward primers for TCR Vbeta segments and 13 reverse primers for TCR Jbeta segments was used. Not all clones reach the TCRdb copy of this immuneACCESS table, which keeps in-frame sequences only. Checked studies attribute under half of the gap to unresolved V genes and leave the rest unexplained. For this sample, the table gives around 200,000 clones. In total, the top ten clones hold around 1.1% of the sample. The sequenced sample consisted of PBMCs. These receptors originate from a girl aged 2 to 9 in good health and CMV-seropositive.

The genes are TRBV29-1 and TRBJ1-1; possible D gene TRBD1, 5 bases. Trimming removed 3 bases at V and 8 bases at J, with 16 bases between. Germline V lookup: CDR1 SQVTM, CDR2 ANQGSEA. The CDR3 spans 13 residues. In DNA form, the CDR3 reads TGCAGCGTTGATAAGGACACCAGGCGAGAAGCTTTCTTT. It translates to CSVDKDTRREAFF.

The CDR3 loop is CASSPPSENIQYF. The CDR3 coding sequence is TGTGCCAGCTCACCCCCTAGCGAGAACATTCAGTACTTC. The V gene is TRBV18, the J gene TRBJ2-4; D may be TRBD2 (6 bases). CDR3 length: 13 amino acids. Germline assignment: CDR1 KGHSH and CDR2 LQKENI. Trimming shortened V by 3 bases and J by 7 bases, and 10 bases separated the two germline ends.

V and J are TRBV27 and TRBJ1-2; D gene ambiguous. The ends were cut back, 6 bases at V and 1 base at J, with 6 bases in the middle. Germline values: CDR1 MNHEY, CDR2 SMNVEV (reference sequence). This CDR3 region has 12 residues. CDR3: CASRGDNYGYTF. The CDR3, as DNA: TGTGCCAGCAGGGGCGATAACTATGGCTACACCTTC.

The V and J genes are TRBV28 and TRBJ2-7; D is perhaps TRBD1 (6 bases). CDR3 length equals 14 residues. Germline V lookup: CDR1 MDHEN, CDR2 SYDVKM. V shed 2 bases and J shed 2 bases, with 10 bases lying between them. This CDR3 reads CASSLRGGTYEQYF. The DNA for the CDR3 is TGTGCCAGCAGTTTAAGAGGGGGAACCTACGAGCAGTACTTC.

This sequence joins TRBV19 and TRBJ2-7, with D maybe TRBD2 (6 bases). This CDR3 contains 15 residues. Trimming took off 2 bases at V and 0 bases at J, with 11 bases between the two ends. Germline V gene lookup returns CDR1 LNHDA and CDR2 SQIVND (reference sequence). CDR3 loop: CASSIYSGSSYEQYF. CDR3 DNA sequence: TGTGCCAGTAGTATATATTCCGGGAGCTCCTACGAGCAGTACTTC. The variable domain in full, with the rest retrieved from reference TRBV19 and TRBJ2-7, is DGGITQSPKYLFRKEGQNVTLSCEQNLNHDAMYWYRQDPGQGLRLIYYSQIVNDFQKGDIAEGYSVSREKKESFPLTVTSAQKNPTAFYLCASSIYSGSSYEQYFGPGTRLTVT.

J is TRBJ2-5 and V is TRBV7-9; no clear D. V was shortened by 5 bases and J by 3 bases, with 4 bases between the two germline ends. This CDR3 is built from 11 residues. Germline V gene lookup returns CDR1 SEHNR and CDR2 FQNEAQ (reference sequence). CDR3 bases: TGTGCCAGCAGCGCGGAAGAGACCCAGTACTTC. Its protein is CASSAEETQYF.

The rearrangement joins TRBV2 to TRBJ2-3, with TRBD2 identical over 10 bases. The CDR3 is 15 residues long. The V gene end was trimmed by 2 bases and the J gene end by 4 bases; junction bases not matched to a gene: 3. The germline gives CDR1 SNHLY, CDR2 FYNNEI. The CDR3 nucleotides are TGTGCCAGCAGTGAACGAGCGGGAGGGCCAGATACGCAGTATTTT. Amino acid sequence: CASSERAGGPDTQYF. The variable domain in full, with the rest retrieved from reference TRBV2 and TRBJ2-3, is EPEVTQTPSHQVTQMGQEVILRCVPISNHLYFYWYRQILGQKVEFLVSFYNNEISEKSEIFDDQFSVERPDGSNFTLKIRSTKLEDSAMYFCASSERAGGPDTQYFGPGTRLTVL.

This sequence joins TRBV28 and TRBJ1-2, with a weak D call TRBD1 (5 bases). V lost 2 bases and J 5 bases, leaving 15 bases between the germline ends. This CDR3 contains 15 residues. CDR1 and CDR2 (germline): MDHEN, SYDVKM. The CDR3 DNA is TGTGCCAGCAGTTTAGGAGAGGCAGGGAGGTATGGCTACACCTTC. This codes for CASSLGEAGRYGYTF.

Here the CDR3 reads CASSDARQPQHF. The CDR3 DNA follows: TGTGCCAGTAGTGACGCCAGGCAGCCCCAGCATTTT. The rearrangement joins TRBV19 to TRBJ1-5; the D is unclear. Trimming took off 5 bases at V and 7 bases at J, with 9 bases between the two ends. This CDR3 is 12 amino acids long. Germline lookup yields CDR1 LNHDA and CDR2 SQIVND (reference sequence).

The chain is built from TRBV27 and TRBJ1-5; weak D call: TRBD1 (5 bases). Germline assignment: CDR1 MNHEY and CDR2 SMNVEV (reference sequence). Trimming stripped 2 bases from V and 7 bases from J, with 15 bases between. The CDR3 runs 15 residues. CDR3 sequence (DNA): TGTGCCAGCAGTTTAATTCCAGGTCCAGGGCAGCCCCAGCATTTT. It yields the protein CASSLIPGPGQPQHF.